This T cell receptor (beta chain) appears in the sequencing data of a study of identical twins. TCRdb analysed the 5' RACE reads with MiXCR anew, one entry per CDR3 protein. Of roughly 570,000 distinct CDR3 sequences in the sample, just under 10% were seen once. In this sample, this clonotype turned up many times. The same data also went into a second study, on yellow fever vaccine responses in identical twins.

The sequence derives from a young woman in good health. Input material: PBMCs.

The CDR3: CASSRKRDTQYF. CDR3 coding DNA: TGTGCCAGCAGTCGAAAGCGTGATACGCAGTATTTT. The chain recombines TRBV3-1 with TRBJ2-3; D uncertain. This CDR3 comprises 12 residues. From germline, CDR1 is LGHDT and CDR2 YNNKEL (reference sequence). The ends were cut back, 6 bases at V and 6 bases at J, with 10 bases in the middle.